These T cell receptor beta chains were read from a single sample in a study of T-cell memory formation after mild COVID-19. Via MiXCR, TCRdb re-called the 5' RACE reads, giving one row per CDR3 protein. The top ten hold roughly 3.9% of the sample, which has around 200,000 distinct CDR3 sequences, approximately 17% seen once. Material: PBMCs or a T cell subset sorted from them (not recorded which). The receptors stem from a man between 18 and 35 years old who had mild COVID-19 (a few samples of this study predate the infection). Cell type and time point are not known. CDR3s leave out the opening cysteine and the closing phenylalanine or tryptophan. D genes are given only for firm matches. Clone size appears in some rows only: once, few, many, or a class for an expanded clone.

d_call clone_size j_call v_call cdr3_aa
. . TRBJ1-2 TRBV3-1 ASSQGPPLGGSMDGYT
. few TRBJ2-3 TRBV12-5 ASVYPSTDTQY
. few TRBJ2-3 TRBV7-7 ASSLSRQCCTDTQY
. . TRBJ1-5 TRBV12-3/TRBV12-4 ASSLAWETYSNQPQH
TRBD2 . TRBJ2-5 TRBV2 ASKTSGETQY
. few TRBJ1-6 TRBV6-5 ASSWGSPLNSPLH
. . TRBJ1-1 TRBV27 ASRMGREYTEAF
. many TRBJ1-2 TRBV4-3 ASSQGGTNYGYT
TRBD1 . TRBJ1-2 TRBV7-2 ASSSRTGGNYT
. . TRBJ1-1 TRBV7-2 ASSSTRGGMNTEAF
. many TRBJ2-3 TRBV12-3/TRBV12-4 ASSPQEARAQY
. . TRBJ1-6 TRBV20-1 SAGIRYSPLH
. few TRBJ2-6 TRBV18 ASSRADGANVLT
TRBD1 . TRBJ1-1 TRBV6-5 ASSYSGGYTEAF
. few TRBJ2-2 TRBV6-5 ASLDPSWGTGELF
. few TRBJ2-7 TRBV12-5 ASGLVLRGVLLEPYEQY
. few TRBJ2-7 TRBV6-6 ASSYTGLDGYEQY
. . TRBJ2-1 TRBV5-4 ASNLDSYNEQF
. many TRBJ1-5 TRBV15 ATSRGVGQPQH
. . TRBJ2-1 TRBV3-1 ASSQTASYNEQF
. . TRBJ2-3 TRBV20-1 SATSRSRGGWQY
. few TRBJ2-5 TRBV5-1 ASSLLGVLQETQY
. . TRBJ2-2 TRBV4-3 ASSQVFETGELF
TRBD1 . TRBJ2-2 TRBV7-6 ASSPRQGGNTGELF
TRBD1 few TRBJ1-1 TRBV20-1 SASLQGARAAF
TRBD2 many TRBJ2-3 TRBV20-1 SAKPGGGTDTQY
. few TRBJ2-1 TRBV27 ASGYNEQF